A single sample is the source of the 21 T cell receptor beta chains below, sequenced in a study of cytomegalovirus exposure and HLA in healthy donors (TCRdb year 2017). The library was prepared using the immunoSEQ multiplex PCR assay. The multiplex PCR relied on a mix of 60 forward primers for TCR Vbeta segments and 13 reverse primers for TCR Jbeta segments. TCRdb's version of the immuneACCESS table is confined to in-frame rearrangements and falls short of the full clone set. An unresolved V gene accounts for under half of the shortfall where checked; the remainder is of unknown origin. This sample holds about 120,000 clones; 83% were observed only once. The ten largest clonotypes hold roughly 3.7% of the sample. The sequencing sample was made of PBMCs. The receptors come from a woman aged 40-49 years in good health and CMV-seropositive.

This chain links TRBV9 with TRBJ2-1; 11 bases are a match to TRBD2. CDR3 length: 16 amino acids. Germline CDR1 SGDLS, CDR2 YYNGEE. V shed 3 bases, J shed 7 bases, and the junction held 9 bases outside the gene matches. Written as DNA, the CDR3 is TGTGCCAGCAGCGCTGGAAGGCTAGCGGGAGGAAATGAGCAGTTCTTC. Amino acids: CASSAGRLAGGNEQFF.

The chain recombines TRBV28 with TRBJ2-3, with D possibly being TRBD2 (6 bases). Germline values: CDR1 MDHEN, CDR2 SYDVKM. V lost 4 bases and J 0 bases, leaving 17 bases between the germline ends. The CDR3 consists of 17 residues. Here the CDR3 DNA reads TGTGCCAGCAGTTCTGCTGTGTGGGACTCTAGCACAGATACGCAGTATTTT. This codes for CASSSAVWDSSTDTQYF.

Concerning this clone: This sample also contains other DNA sequences that code for the same CDR3. This chain uses TRBV6-5 with TRBJ1-1; D is unclear. Germline values: CDR1 MNHEY, CDR2 SVGAGI. The CDR3 totals 13 residues. V was trimmed by 0 bases and J by 0 bases, leaving 2 bases between them. CDR3 DNA sequence: TGTGCCAGCAGTTACTCCTTGAACACTGAAGCTTTCTTT. It is translated as CASSYSLNTEAFF.

The chain is built from TRBV7-9 and TRBJ1-4, with TRBD1 matching 8 bases. V was pared by 5 bases and J by 1 base, with 6 bases of the junction left unmatched. The germline V gene has CDR1 SEHNR and CDR2 FQNEAQ (reference sequence). The CDR3 runs to 16 residues. CDR3 residues: CASSLPDRGTNEKLFF. The CDR3 bases are TGTGCCAGCAGCCTCCCCGACAGGGGAACTAATGAAAAACTGTTTTTT.

The rearrangement uses TRBV5-5 and TRBJ2-7; 8 positions agree with TRBD2. The CDR3 runs 15 residues. Germline V CDR1 and CDR2: SGHKS, YYEKEE (reference sequence). The V segment lost 1 base and the J segment 0 bases; nucleotides outside the gene matches: 3. CDR3 nucleotide sequence: TGTGCCAGCAGCTTGCCGGGACTAGACTCCTACGAGCAGTACTTC. Protein sequence: CASSLPGLDSYEQYF.

The chain has TRBV28 and TRBJ2-1; 12 nucleotides match TRBD2. The CDR3 is 16 residues long. In germline, CDR1 is MDHEN, CDR2 SYDVKM. J was trimmed by 10 bases and V by 6 bases; bases with no gene match: 13. The CDR3 DNA reads as TGTGCCAGCAGCCTACTAGCGGGAGGACTTCGTGGCGAGCAGTTCTTC. Translated, it gives CASSLLAGGLRGEQFF.

In this sample, this clone turned up once. The gene calls are TRBV30 and TRBJ2-1; 9 nucleotides align to TRBD2. Germline CDR1 GTSNPN, CDR2 SVGIG (reference sequence). The length of the CDR3 is 11 residues. V was pared by 4 bases and J by 12 bases, with 4 bases of the junction left unmatched. CDR3 DNA sequence: TGTGCCTGGACTAGCGGGACGTCGCAGTTCTTC. Residues: CAWTSGTSQFF.

This chain connects TRBV15 to TRBJ1-2; the match to TRBD1 covers 10 bases. The germline V gene encodes CDR1 LNHNV and CDR2 YYDKDF (reference sequence). V was clipped by 1 base and J by 2 bases; unmatched bases: 4. This CDR3 is built from 16 residues. CDR3: CATSRGGQGGNYGYTF. The CDR3 DNA reads TGTGCCACCAGCAGAGGAGGACAGGGGGGGAACTATGGCTACACCTTC.

The genes are TRBV7-3 and TRBJ2-1, with D hard to call. CDR3 length equals 13 residues. CDR1 is SGHTA and CDR2 is FQGTGA in the germline V gene. Trimming took off 5 bases at V and 9 bases at J, with 14 bases between the two ends. CDR3 protein: CASSRSSTGEQFF. In DNA, the CDR3 is TGTGCCAGCAGCCGAAGTAGCACGGGTGAGCAGTTCTTC.

This chain joins TRBV5-1 and TRBJ2-1; D unresolved. The CDR3 extends over 15 amino acids. Germline V CDR1 and CDR2: SGHRS, YFSETQ. The V gene lost 0 bases and the J gene lost 4 bases, with 11 bases spanning the gap. In DNA, the CDR3 is TGCGCCAGCAGCTTGGCCCCTAGAGTGTACAATGAGCAGTTCTTC. Translation gives CASSLAPRVYNEQFF.

This clone turned up a few times. V gene TRBV6-6 combines with J gene TRBJ2-1; TRBD2 matches 7 bases. This CDR3 contains 14 residues. Per germline, CDR1 MNHNY and CDR2 SVGAGI (reference sequence). After removal of 10 bases from V and 3 bases from J, the junction contained 9 bases not matched to a gene. This CDR3 reads CATHGLDYYNEQFF. Written as DNA, the CDR3 is TGTGCCACCCATGGACTAGACTACTACAATGAGCAGTTCTTC.

The rearrangement joins TRBV11-2 to TRBJ2-5; perhaps TRBD2 as D (6 bases). CDR3 length: 13 residues. V was pared by 6 bases and J by 3 bases, with 11 bases between. CDR1 and CDR2 from the germline V gene are SGHAT and FQNNGV. CDR3 region: CASRLAMKETQYF. The CDR3 DNA reads as TGTGCCAGCAGGCTAGCGATGAAAGAGACCCAGTACTTC.

The genes are TRBV5-4 and TRBJ2-1; 9 nucleotides align to TRBD2. V gave up 6 bases and J gave up 4 bases; unmatched junction bases: 5. This CDR3 is 14 amino acids long. Germline lookup yields CDR1 SGHNT and CDR2 YYREEE (reference sequence). In nucleotides, the CDR3 is TGTGCCAGCAACGAGGGACTAGCTTACAATGAGCAGTTCTTC. Its protein is CASNEGLAYNEQFF.

For this clone: The junction departs from the called germline gene at one end, perhaps through a read error. Other DNA sequences of this sample code for an identical CDR3. This sequence joins TRBV5-6 and TRBJ2-7; perhaps TRBD2 as D (6 bases). The CDR3 runs to 16 residues. Germline CDR1 reads SGHDT; CDR2 reads YYEEEE. CDR3 in DNA: TGTGCCAGCAGCTTCCTTGTTAGCGGCCCTTCCTACGAACAGTACTTC. Its protein product is CASSFLVSGPSYEQYF.

The genes are TRBV5-6 and TRBJ2-3, with a tentative D call TRBD1 (5 bases). Trimming pared 7 bases from V and 2 bases from J, leaving 17 bases between. Germline V gene lookup returns CDR1 SGHDT and CDR2 YYEEEE. The CDR3 runs to 15 residues. The CDR3, as DNA: TGTGCCAGCGAACTCGGACACTCAAACACAGATACGCAGTATTTT. This codes for CASELGHSNTDTQYF.

The chain has TRBV19 and TRBJ2-7, with 7 bases aligning to TRBD2. This CDR3 has 13 amino acids. The germline V gene has CDR1 LNHDA and CDR2 SQIVND (reference sequence). Germline trimming cut 1 base from V and 6 bases from J; bases unmatched to any gene: 3. The CDR3 DNA reads as TGTGCCAGTAGTATAGGGTCGGGGGGCGAGCAGTACTTC. It encodes CASSIGSGGEQYF.

This chain uses TRBV19 with TRBJ1-2; 9 nucleotides match TRBD1. Germline V lookup: CDR1 LNHDA, CDR2 SQIVND (reference sequence). This CDR3 region has 14 residues. Losses at the gene ends were 6 bases for V and 6 bases for J; bases not matched to a gene: 8. CDR3 sequence: CASRSRDRVDGYTF. Here the CDR3 DNA reads TGTGCCAGTAGATCCCGGGACAGGGTTGATGGCTACACCTTC.

V and J are TRBV11-2 and TRBJ2-7; TRBD2 agrees at 8 bases. The V gene end was trimmed by 2 bases and the J gene end by 3 bases; junction bases not matched to a gene: 9. The CDR3 extends over 16 amino acids. The germline CDR1 and CDR2 sequences are SGHAT and FQNNGV. CDR3 sequence: CASSLKFSGNLYEQYF. The CDR3 DNA reads TGTGCCAGCAGCTTAAAATTTAGCGGGAATCTCTACGAGCAGTACTTC.

The rearrangement links TRBV5-1 to TRBJ2-7; TRBD2 might be the D (5 bases). This CDR3 comprises 15 residues. V lost 4 bases and J 2 bases, leaving 16 bases between the germline ends. Germline lookup yields CDR1 SGHRS and CDR2 YFSETQ. CDR3 coding DNA: TGCGCCAGCAGCCCGACGGGGATCAACCCCTACGAGCAGTACTTC. Its protein product is CASSPTGINPYEQYF.

V is TRBV29-1 and J is TRBJ2-1, with D possibly TRBD1 on 6 matching bases. V was shortened by 2 bases and J by 4 bases, with 12 bases between the two germline ends. CDR1 SQVTM and CDR2 ANQGSEA come from the germline V gene. The CDR3 contains 14 residues. In DNA, the CDR3 is TGCAGCGTTGAAAACAGGGCCCGTTACAATGAGCAGTTCTTC. Amino acids: CSVENRARYNEQFF.

A remark on this clone: The germline gene is not matched at one end of the junction; a read error may be the cause. The chain carries TRBV19 and TRBJ1-1; D gene unclear. CDR3 length equals 11 residues. The germline CDR1 and CDR2 sequences are LNHDA and SQIVND (reference sequence). The CDR3 reads CASSIDTVAFF. DNA of the CDR3: TGTGCCAGTAGTATAGACACTGTAGCTTTCTTT.